A single T cell receptor (beta chain) is shown here with its context. This clonotype was detected many times. What antigen it recognizes has not been identified. The germline gene is not matched at one end of the junction; a read error may be the cause. The data stem from a study of read filtering for tumor transcriptome and immune sequencing (dated by TCRdb to the early 2020s). The study in broad terms: The cohort consisted of 17 to 20 male and some 13 female patients, with a mean age of 65.9 years and an age range of roughly 47 to 85. Under revised international staging, about 8 patients fell into R-ISS I, 15 to 20 into R-ISS II and 7 into R-ISS III. Using the same bone marrow samples, the study ran both targeted immune repertoire sequencing and bulk whole-transcriptome sequencing and then compared the TCR repertoires from each method. TCR-region mapped reads per sample ranged from about 3.5 to 10.27 million with IR-seq versus only about 75 to 1,400 with RNA-seq. After DNase treatment, whole-transcriptome libraries were prepared with the TruSeq RNA Access Library Prep Kit. As a main aim, a read-filtering strategy for immune repertoire data was addressed, with the specific question being whether clonotypes supported by a single read should be removed. Here is what the overall study found, with its caveats: The correlation between IR-seq and RNA-seq shared clonotype proportions was increased by removal of single-read clonotypes. Rather than purified T cells, the sorted CD138-negative fraction was a mixed bone marrow immune population. Single-read clonotypes made up about 80% of clonotypes but only about 3.5% of total reads in IR-seq, compared with more than 65% of clonotypes and roughly 40% of reads in RNA-seq. Compared with RNA-seq, IR-seq captured clonotypes at much greater depth and more reliably, and a smaller IR-seq throughput was enough to identify most of the shared clonotypes.

Each patient had bone marrow sampled at the time of active disease. Ficoll-Hypaque density gradient centrifugation was used to isolate the bone marrow mononuclear cells. Myeloma plasma cells were removed and CD138-negative cells were obtained by negative selection following labeling with CD138 magnetic microbeads on a MACS separator. Flow cytometry with CD138 antibodies on an Attune NxT was used to check how pure the isolated cells were. Total RNA was extracted with TRIzol reagent and quantified with a NanoDrop spectrophotometer. For each patient, the CD138-negative bone marrow sample underwent paired RNA-seq and IR-seq. CDR1 and CDR2 are drawn from the germline V gene (reference sequence): DFQATT, SNEGSKA. The CDR3 runs 15 residues from the cysteine to the phenylalanine. CDR3 DNA only is kept here, 45 bases in frame from base 1. TCR libraries were constructed from 350 to 400 ng RNA using the Immunoverse kit, and molecular barcoded adaptors covering alpha/delta and beta/gamma chains were employed. TCR library preparation used the same RNA that was used for transcriptome sequencing. An Illumina HiSeq 4000 with 2 x 150 cycles was used to sequence the TCR libraries. Concerning the study's data processing: Using MiXCR, which included quality filtering and error correction, TCR reads were aligned to human V, D, J and C references and then assembled into CDR3 clonotypes. The tcR package in R was used for analysis of clonotype counts and gene usage diversity. Raw mapping reads were checked after the RNA-seq reads had been mapped by STAR aligner version 2.5.3a onto the human GRCh37 genome. To test how sequencing depth affects detected clonotypes, IR-seq fastq files were randomly downsampled with Seqtk 1.3. Clones were called with MiXCR by TCRdb after fastp trimmed the public reads at Q25, and only in-frame beta chains were retained. When rows share a CDR3 protein, they turn into one entry using the most common DNA and genes. Here the V and J calls rest on TCRdb's processing, not on the authors' analysis. In this sample the table shows 40,000 or so distinct CDR3 sequences, about 11% of which occur a single time. The ten biggest clones cover about 38% of the sample.

Specimen: a population of CD138-negative cells sorted from bone marrow. The label giving this sample's cell subset or site can be read as: bone marrow mononuclear cells depleted of CD138+ plasma/myeloma cells by negative magnetic selection. The rearrangement joined TRBV20-1 to TRBJ2-3; a tentative D match to TRBD1 spans 6 bases. This TCR derives from a donor at least 40 years old with multiple myeloma. The nucleotide sequence is TGCAGTGCTACACAACGGACAGACTCTACAGATACGCAGTGTTTT. The encoded protein is CSATQRTDSTDTQCF.